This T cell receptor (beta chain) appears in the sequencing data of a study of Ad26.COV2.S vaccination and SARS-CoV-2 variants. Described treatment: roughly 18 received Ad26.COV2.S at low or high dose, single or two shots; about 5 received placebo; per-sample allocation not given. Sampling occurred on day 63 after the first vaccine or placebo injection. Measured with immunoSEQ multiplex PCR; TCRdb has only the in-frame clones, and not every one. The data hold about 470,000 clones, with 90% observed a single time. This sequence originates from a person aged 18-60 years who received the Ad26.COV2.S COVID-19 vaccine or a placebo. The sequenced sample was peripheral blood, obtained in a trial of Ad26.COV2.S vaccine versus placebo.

CDR3 sequence: CASSLQIAGVSINEQFF. The CDR3 DNA follows: TGCGCCAGCAGCTTGCAGATAGCGGGAGTATCGATCAATGAGCAGTTCTTC. V usage is TRBV5-1 and J usage is TRBJ2-1; 9 bases match TRBD2. V was pared by 1 base and J by 6 bases, with 11 bases of the junction left unmatched. This CDR3 has 17 amino acids. Per germline, CDR1 SGHRS and CDR2 YFSETQ. Drawing the rest from reference TRBV5-1 and TRBJ2-1, the complete variable domain is KAGVTQTPRYLIKTRGQQVTLSCSPISGHRSVSWYQQTPGQGLQFLFEYFSETQRNKGNFPGRFSGRQFSNSRSEMNVSTLELGDSALYLCASSLQIAGVSINEQFFGPGTRLTVL.